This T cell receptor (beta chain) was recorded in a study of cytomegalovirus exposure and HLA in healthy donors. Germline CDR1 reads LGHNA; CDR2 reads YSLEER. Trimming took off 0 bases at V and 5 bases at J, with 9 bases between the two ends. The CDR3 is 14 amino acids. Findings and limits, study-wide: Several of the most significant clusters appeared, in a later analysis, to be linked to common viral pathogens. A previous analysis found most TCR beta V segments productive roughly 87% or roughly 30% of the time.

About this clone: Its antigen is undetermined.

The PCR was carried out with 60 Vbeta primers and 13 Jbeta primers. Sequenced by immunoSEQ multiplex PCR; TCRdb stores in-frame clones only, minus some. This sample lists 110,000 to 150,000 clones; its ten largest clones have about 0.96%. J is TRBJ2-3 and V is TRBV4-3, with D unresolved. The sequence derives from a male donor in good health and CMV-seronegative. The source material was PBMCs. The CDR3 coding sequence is TGCGCCAGCAGCCAAGATCTGGGCCAAGATACGCAGTATTTT. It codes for CASSQDLGQDTQYF.